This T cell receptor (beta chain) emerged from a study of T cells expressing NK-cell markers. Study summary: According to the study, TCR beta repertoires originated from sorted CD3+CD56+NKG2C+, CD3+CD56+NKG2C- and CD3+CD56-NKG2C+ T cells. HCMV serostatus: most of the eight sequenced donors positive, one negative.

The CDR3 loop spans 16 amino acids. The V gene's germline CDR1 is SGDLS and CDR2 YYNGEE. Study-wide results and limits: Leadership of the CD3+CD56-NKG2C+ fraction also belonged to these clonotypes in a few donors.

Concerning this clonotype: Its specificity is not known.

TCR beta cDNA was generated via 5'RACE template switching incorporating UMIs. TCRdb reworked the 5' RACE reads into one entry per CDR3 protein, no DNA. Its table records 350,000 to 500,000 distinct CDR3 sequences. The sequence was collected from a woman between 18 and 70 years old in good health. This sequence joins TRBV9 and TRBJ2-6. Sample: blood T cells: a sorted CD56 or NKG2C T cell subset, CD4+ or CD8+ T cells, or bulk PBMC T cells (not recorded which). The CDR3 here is CASSVAVGSGANVLTF.